This entry concerns a single TCR beta chain. The antigen is unknown. This specimen belongs to a study of cytomegalovirus exposure and HLA in healthy donors. The germline V gene encodes CDR1 SGHRS and CDR2 YFSETQ. The V and J ends lost 2 bases and 10 bases respectively, with 19 bases between them. The CDR3 runs to 16 residues. 13 Jbeta primers and 60 Vbeta primers were used for the PCR. TCRdb's copy holds only in-frame clones and misses some; the assay was immunoSEQ multiplex PCR. The table shows around 100,000 clones, with approximately 80% occurring only once. Study-level points and caveats: Most of the TCR beta V segments (in an earlier analysis) were productive either about 90% or about 30% of the time. Equally common other TCR beta chains were less clonally expanded than HLA-associated ones, a later analysis found.

Sequenced sample: PBMCs. This chain joins TRBV5-1 and TRBJ1-6; tentatively, D is TRBD1 (5 bases). This sequence was found in a woman younger than 45 in good health and CMV-seronegative. The CDR3 loop is CASSFDPTVINSPLHF. The CDR3 DNA follows: TGCGCCAGCAGCTTCGACCCGACAGTAATCAACTCACCCCTCCACTTT. The full variable domain, completed using reference TRBV5-1 and TRBJ1-6, is KAGVTQTPRYLIKTRGQQVTLSCSPISGHRSVSWYQQTPGQGLQFLFEYFSETQRNKGNFPGRFSGRQFSNSRSEMNVSTLELGDSALYLCASSFDPTVINSPLHFGNGTRLTVT.